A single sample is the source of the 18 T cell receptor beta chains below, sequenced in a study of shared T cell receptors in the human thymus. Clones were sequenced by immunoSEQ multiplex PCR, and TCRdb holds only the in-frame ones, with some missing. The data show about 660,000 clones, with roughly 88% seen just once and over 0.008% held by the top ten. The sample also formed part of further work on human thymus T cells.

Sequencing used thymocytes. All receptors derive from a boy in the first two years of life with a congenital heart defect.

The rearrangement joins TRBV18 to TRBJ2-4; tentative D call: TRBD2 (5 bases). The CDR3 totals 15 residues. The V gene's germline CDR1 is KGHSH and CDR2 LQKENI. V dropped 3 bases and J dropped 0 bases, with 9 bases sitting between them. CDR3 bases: TGTGCCAGCTCACCGAGACGGGGAGCCAAAAACATTCAGTACTTC. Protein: CASSPRRGAKNIQYF.

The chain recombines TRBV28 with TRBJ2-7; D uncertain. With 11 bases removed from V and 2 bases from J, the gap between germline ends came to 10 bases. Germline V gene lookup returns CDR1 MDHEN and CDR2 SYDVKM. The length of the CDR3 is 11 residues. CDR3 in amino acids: CAPRSPYEQYF. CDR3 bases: TGTGCCCCCCGCAGTCCCTACGAGCAGTACTTC.

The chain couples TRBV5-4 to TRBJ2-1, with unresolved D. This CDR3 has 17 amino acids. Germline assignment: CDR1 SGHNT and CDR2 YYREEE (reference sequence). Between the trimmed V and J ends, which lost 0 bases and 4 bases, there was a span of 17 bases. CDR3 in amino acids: CASSLAPNHRRYNEQFF. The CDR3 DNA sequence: TGTGCCAGCAGCTTGGCCCCAAACCACCGGAGATACAATGAGCAGTTCTTC.

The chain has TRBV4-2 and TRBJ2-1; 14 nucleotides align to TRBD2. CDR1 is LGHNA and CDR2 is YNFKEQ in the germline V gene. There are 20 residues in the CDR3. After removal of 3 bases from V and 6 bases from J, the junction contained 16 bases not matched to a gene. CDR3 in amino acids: CASSHGGIGLAGGGGNEQFF. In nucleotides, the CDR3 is TGTGCCAGCAGCCACGGGGGGATCGGACTAGCGGGAGGAGGGGGCAATGAGCAGTTCTTC.

The CDR3 loop is CATSSPGQATGGELFF. The CDR3, as DNA: TGTGCCACCAGCAGTCCGGGACAGGCGACGGGCGGGGAGCTGTTTTTT. The V call is TRBV15, the J call TRBJ2-2; the match to TRBD1 covers 8 bases. The V and J ends lost 3 bases and 7 bases, in that order; junction bases with no gene match: 10. The germline V gene encodes CDR1 LNHNV and CDR2 YYDKDF (reference sequence). This CDR3 has 16 amino acids. Variable domain in full (rest from reference TRBV15 and TRBJ2-2): DAMVIQNPRYQVTQFGKPVTLSCSQTLNHNVMYWYQQKSSQAPKLLFHYYDKDFNNEADTPDNFQSRRPNTSFCFLDIRSPGLGDTAMYLCATSSPGQATGGELFFGEGSRLTVL.

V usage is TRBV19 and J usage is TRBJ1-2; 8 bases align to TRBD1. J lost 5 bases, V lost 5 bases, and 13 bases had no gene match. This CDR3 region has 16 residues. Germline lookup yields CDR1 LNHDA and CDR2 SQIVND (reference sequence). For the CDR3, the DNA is TGTGCCAGTAGTCCCCCTAACAGGGGGTCCAGGTATGGCTACACCTTC. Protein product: CASSPPNRGSRYGYTF.

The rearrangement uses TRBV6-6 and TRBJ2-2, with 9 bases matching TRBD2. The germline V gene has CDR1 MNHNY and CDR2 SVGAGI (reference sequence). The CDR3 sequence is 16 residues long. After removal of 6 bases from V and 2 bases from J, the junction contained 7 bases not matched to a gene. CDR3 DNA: TGTGCCAGCAGGGATCTAGCGGGACGAAACACCGGGGAGCTGTTTTTT. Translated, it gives CASRDLAGRNTGELFF.

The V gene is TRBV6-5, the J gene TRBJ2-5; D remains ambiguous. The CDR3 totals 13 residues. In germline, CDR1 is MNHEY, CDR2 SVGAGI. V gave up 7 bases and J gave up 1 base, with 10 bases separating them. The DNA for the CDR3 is TGTGCCAGCACGGAGCGAACCCAAGAGACCCAGTACTTC. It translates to CASTERTQETQYF.

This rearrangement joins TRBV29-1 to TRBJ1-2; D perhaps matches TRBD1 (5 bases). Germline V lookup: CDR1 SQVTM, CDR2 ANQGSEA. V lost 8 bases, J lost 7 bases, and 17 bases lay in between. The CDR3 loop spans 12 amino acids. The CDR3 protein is CSLPGLGGGYTF. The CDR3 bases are TGCAGCCTGCCGGGACTGGGTGGTGGCTACACCTTC.

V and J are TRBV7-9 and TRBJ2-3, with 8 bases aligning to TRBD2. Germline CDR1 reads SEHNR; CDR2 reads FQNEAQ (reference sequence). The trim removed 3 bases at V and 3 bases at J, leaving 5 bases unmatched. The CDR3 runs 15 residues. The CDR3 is CASSFGAGVTDTQYF. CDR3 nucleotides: TGTGCCAGCAGCTTCGGAGCGGGAGTTACAGATACGCAGTATTTT. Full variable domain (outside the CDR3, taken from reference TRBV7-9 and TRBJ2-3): DTGVSQNPRHKITKRGQNVTFRCDPISEHNRLYWYRQTLGQGPEFLTYFQNEAQLEKSRLLSDRFSAERPKGSFSTLEIQRTEQGDSAMYLCASSFGAGVTDTQYFGPGTRLTVL.

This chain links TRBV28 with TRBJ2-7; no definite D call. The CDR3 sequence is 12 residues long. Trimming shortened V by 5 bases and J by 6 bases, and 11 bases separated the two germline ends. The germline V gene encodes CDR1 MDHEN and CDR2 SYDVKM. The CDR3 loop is CASSPVSGEQYF. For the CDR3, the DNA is TGTGCCAGCAGTCCTGTGTCGGGCGAGCAGTACTTC.

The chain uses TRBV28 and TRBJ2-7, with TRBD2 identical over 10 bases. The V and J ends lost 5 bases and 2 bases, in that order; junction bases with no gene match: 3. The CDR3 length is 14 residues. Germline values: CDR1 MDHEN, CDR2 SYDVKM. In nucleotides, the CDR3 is TGTGCCAGCAGTCGGACTAGCGGAGCCTACGAGCAGTACTTC. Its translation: CASSRTSGAYEQYF.

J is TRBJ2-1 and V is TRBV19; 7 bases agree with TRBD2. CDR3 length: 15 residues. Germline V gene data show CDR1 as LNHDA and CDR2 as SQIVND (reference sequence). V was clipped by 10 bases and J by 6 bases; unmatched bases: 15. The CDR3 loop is CAIEQAGNKVNEQFF. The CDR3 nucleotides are TGTGCCATAGAGCAAGCGGGAAACAAGGTCAATGAGCAGTTCTTC.

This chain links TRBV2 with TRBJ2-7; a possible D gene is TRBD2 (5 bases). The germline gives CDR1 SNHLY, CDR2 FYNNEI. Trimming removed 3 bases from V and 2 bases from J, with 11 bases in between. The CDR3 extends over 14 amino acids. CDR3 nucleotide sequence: TGTGCCAGCAGTGAGAAAATCGGGACCTACGAGCAGTACTTC. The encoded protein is CASSEKIGTYEQYF.

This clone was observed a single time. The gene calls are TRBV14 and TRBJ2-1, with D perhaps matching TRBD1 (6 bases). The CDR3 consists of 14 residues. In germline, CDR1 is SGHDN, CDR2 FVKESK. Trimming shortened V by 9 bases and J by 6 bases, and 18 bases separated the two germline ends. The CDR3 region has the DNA TGTGCCAGTTCTCGAGGGGGAATCGTCAATGAGCAGTTCTTC. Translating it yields CASSRGGIVNEQFF. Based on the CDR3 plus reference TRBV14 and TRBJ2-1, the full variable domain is EAGVTQFPSHSVIEKGQTVTLRCDPISGHDNLYWYRRVMGKEIKFLLHFVKESKQDESGMPNNRFLAERTGGTYSTLKVQPAELEDSGVYFCASSRGGIVNEQFFGPGTRLTVL.

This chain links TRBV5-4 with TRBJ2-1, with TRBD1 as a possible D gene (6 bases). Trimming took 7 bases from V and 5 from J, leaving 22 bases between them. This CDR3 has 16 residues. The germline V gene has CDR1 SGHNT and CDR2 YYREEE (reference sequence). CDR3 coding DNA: TGTGCCAGCTCCCTCTCCCCCGGGACAAATAACAATGAGCAGTTCTTC. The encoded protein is CASSLSPGTNNNEQFF.

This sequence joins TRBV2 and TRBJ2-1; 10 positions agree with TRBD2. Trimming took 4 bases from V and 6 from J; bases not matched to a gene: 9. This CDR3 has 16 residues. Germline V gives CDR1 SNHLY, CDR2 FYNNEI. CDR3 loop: CASSGSLAGVFNEQFF. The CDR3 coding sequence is TGTGCCAGCAGTGGGTCCCTAGCGGGAGTCTTCAATGAGCAGTTCTTC.

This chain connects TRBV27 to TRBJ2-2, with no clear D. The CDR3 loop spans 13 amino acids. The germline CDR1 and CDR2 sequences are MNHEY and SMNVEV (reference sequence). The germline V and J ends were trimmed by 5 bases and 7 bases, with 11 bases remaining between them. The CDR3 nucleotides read TGTGCCAGCAGTGGCCGGGTTCTCGGGGAGCTGTTTTTT. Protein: CASSGRVLGELFF.